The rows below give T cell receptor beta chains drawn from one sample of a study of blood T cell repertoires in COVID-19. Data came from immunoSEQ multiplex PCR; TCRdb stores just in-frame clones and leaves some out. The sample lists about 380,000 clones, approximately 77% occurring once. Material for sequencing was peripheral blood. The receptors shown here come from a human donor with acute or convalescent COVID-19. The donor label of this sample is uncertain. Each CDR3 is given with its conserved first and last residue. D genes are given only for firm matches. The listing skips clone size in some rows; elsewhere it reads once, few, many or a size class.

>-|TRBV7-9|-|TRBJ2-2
TGTGCCAGCATGGGAAGGGACACCAACACCGGGGAGCTGTTTTTT
CASMGRDTNTGELFF
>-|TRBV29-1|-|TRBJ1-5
TGCAGCGTAGGATACAGGGATCAGCCCCAGCATTTT
CSVGYRDQPQHF
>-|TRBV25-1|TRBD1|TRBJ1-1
TGTGCCACCGGGACAGGGGATATCACTGAAGCTTTCTTT
CATGTGDITEAFF
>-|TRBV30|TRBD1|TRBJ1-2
TGTGCCAGGGACAGGGCAAATGGCTACACCTTC
CARDRANGYTF
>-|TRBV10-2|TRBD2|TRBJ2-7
TGCGCCAGCAGTGAGTCATATGGTAGCGGGGCGTACGAGCAGTACTTC
CASSESYGSGAYEQYF
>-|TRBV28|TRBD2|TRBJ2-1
TGTGCCAGCAGTTTATGGGCGGGGGGGCACAATGAGCAGTTCTTC
CASSLWAGGHNEQFF
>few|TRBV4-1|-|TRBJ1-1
TGCGCCAGCAGCCAAGATCGGGACACTGAAGCTTTCTTT
CASSQDRDTEAFF
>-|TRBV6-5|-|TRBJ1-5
TGTGCCAGCAGTTACCTTACTAGTCAGCCCCAGCATTTT
CASSYLTSQPQHF
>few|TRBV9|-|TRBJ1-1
TGTGCCAGCAGCGTAACGAGCAAGGGGGGGACTGAAGCTTTCTTT
CASSVTSKGGTEAFF
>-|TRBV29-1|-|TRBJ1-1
TGCAGCGTTGAATTCCCACAGGGTGGAATGAACACTGAAGCTTTCTTT
CSVEFPQGGMNTEAFF
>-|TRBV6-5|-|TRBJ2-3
TGTGCCAGCAGTTACTCGACAGGCACGCAGTATTTT
CASSYSTGTQYF
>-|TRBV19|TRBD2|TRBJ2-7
TGTGCCAGTAGTATTTCTGGACTAGCGGGAATCTACGAGCAGTACTTC
CASSISGLAGIYEQYF
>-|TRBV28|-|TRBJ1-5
TGTGCCAGCAGGGAAGGACAGAGCAATCAGCCCCAGCATTTT
CASREGQSNQPQHF
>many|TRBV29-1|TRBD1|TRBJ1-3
TGCAGCGTTGCAGGACAGGGACACACCATATATTTT
CSVAGQGHTIYF
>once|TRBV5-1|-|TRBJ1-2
TGCGCCAGCAGCTTGGCCTTACAGAACTATGGCTACACCTTC
CASSLALQNYGYTF
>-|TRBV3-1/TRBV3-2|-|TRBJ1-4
TGTGCCAGCAGCCGTGGGCAGACCAAGACGGAACTGTTTTTT
CASSRGQTKTELFF
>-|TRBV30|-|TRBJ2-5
TGTGCCTGGAACCCAAGTAGGTGGGCGGGGAACCAAGAGACCCAGTACTTC
CAWNPSRWAGNQETQYF
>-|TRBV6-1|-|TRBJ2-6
TGTGCCAGCAGTGACCCTGTATACTCTGGGGCCAACGTCCTGACTTTC
CASSDPVYSGANVLTF
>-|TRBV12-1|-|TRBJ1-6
TGTGCCAGCAGCGGACAGGGAACCCATTCACCCCTCCACTTT
CASSGQGTHSPLHF
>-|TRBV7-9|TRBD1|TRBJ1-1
TGTGCCAGCAGAAAAGGACAGGAACCCACTGAAGCTTTCTTT
CASRKGQEPTEAFF
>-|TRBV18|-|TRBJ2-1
TGTGCCAGCTCACCAACGCCTACCGGGTCGAATGAGCAGTTCTTC
CASSPTPTGSNEQFF
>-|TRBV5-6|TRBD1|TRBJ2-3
TGTGCCAGCAGCTTGGACCCGACAGGGCCCGATACGCAGTATTTT
CASSLDPTGPDTQYF
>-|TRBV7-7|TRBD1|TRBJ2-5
TGTGCCAGCAGCGTGACAGGGGGCCAAGAGACCCAGTACTTC
CASSVTGGQETQYF
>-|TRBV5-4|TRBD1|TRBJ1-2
TGTGCCAGCAGCTTAGGACAGGGAGTCCGTGGCTACACCTTC
CASSLGQGVRGYTF
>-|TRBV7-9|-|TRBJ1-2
TGTGCCAGCAGGACGATCCAGGCAGACTATGGCTACACCTTC
CASRTIQADYGYTF
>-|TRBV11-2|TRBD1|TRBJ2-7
TGTGCCAGCAGCTCCAGGACAGGGGGCCCCTACGAGCAGTACTTC
CASSSRTGGPYEQYF
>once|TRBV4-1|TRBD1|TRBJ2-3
TGCGCCAGCAGCCTACGACAGGGGGCAGATACGCAGTATTTT
CASSLRQGADTQYF
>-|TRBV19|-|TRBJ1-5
TGTGCCAGTAGTATCGAGACATTCAATCAGCCCCAGCATTTT
CASSIETFNQPQHF
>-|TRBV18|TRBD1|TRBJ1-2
TGTGCCAGCTCACCAACAGGAAGTGGCAGGGGGGACTATGGCTACACCTTC
CASSPTGSGRGDYGYTF
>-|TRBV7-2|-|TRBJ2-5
TGTGCCAGCAGCTTAGTCCCCGGCAGGCTTGGCGAGACCCAGTACTTC
CASSLVPGRLGETQYF
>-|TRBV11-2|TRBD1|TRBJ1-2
TGTGCCAGCAGCTTAGGGGGCAGGGGGTATTATGGCTACACCTTC
CASSLGGRGYYGYTF
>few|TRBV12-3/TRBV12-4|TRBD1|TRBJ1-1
TGTGCCAGCAGTCCAGGGGGAACTGAAGCTTTCTTT
CASSPGGTEAFF
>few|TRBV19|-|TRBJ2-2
TGTGCCAGTAGTACTTATCAGGGGGGAAAAAACACCGGGGAGCTGTTTTTT
CASSTYQGGKNTGELFF
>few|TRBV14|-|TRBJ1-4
TGTGCCAGCAGCCCCGGGAGGGGGTATGAAAAACTGTTTTTT
CASSPGRGYEKLFF
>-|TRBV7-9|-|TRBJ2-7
TGTGCCAGCAGAGGGGCCGACTACGAGCAGTACTTC
CASRGADYEQYF
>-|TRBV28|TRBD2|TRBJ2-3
TGTGCCAGCAGTCGGGGGGGGCGAAGTAGCACAGATACGCAGTATTTT
CASSRGGRSSTDTQYF